The entry below describes one T cell receptor beta chain. No antigen is known for it. A library of TCRbeta sequences, prepared with unique molecular identifiers, was generated. TCRdb processed the PCR reads anew with MiXCR; each CDR3 protein has one entry. Among about 980,000 distinct CDR3 sequences listed, roughly 29% were seen once. These data originate in a study of T-cell reconstitution after alpha-beta-depleted transplantation in children. Trimming cost V 3 bases and J 6 bases; bases outside gene matches: 7. This CDR3 has 15 residues. Study results and limitations: As was reported, about two months after transplant, alpha-beta T cells came from several hundred expanded graft clones.

The chain recombines TRBV12-3 or TRBV12-4 with TRBJ1-2; 10 bases are shared with TRBD1. Sequences were derived from PBMCs, mostly from graft donor cells, sampled 360 days after TCRalphabeta/CD19-depleted stem cell transplant. The sequence was obtained from a boy in the first two years of life who had a stem cell transplant for SCID, so the T cells may come from the graft donor. The chain's CDR3 is CASSFRTGGSDGYTF. CDR3 DNA: TGTGCCAGCAGTTTCCGGACAGGGGGATCTGATGGCTACACCTTC.